This T cell receptor (beta chain) came from a study of OX40 agonist ivuxolimab in advanced cancers. Study summary: Partial responses were seen in three patients, one with hepatocellular carcinoma and two with cutaneous melanoma.

In germline, CDR1 is MDHEN, CDR2 SYDVKM. Trimming pared 1 base from V and 10 bases from J, leaving 7 bases between. The CDR3 has 11 residues. Sequencing used immunoSEQ multiplex PCR; TCRdb keeps in-frame clones, though not all of them. The table lists about 55,000 clones, 84% of them singletons. The chain couples TRBV28 to TRBJ1-1; D unclear. This clonotype originated in an adult with an advanced solid tumor such as melanoma, head and neck, liver or kidney cancer. The sample in question was CD4+ or CD8+ T cells sorted from blood, obtained in a trial of the OX40 agonist ivuxolimab. DNA of the CDR3: TGTGCCAGCAGTTTATTAGGGCGAGCTTTCTTT. Residues: CASSLLGRAFF.